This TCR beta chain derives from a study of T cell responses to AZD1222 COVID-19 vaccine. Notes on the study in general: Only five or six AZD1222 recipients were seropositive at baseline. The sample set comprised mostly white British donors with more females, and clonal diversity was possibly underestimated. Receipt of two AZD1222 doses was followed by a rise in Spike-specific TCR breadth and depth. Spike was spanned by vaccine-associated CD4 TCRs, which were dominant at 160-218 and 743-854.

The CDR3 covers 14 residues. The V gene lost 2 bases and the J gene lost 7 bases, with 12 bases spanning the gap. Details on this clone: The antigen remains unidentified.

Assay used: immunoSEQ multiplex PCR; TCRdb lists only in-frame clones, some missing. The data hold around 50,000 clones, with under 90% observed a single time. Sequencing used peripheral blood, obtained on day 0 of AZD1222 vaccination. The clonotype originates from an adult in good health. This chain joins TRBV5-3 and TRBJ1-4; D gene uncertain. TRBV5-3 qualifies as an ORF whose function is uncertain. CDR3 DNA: TGTGCCAGAAGCTTAGGCCTGGCCCCTGAAAAACTGTTTTTT. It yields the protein CARSLGLAPEKLFF.